The next 15 T cell receptor beta chains were all read from a single sample in a study of cytomegalovirus exposure and HLA in healthy donors. The primer mix had 60 Vbeta and 13 Jbeta primers. Clones were sequenced by immunoSEQ multiplex PCR, and TCRdb holds only the in-frame ones, with some missing. In the table there are fewer than 200,000 clones, about 82% of which are singletons. The sample comprised PBMCs. These receptors originate from a female donor in good health and CMV-seronegative.

Written as DNA, the CDR3 is TGTGCCAGTACCCCGGACGAACCGGGGGATACGCAGTATTTT. Its protein is CASTPDEPGDTQYF. The V gene is TRBV19, the J gene TRBJ2-3; a possible D gene is TRBD2 (5 bases). The CDR3 consists of 14 residues. Germline lookup yields CDR1 LNHDA and CDR2 SQIVND (reference sequence). The germline V and J ends were trimmed by 7 bases and 6 bases, with 17 bases remaining between them.

This chain links TRBV19 with TRBJ2-3; perhaps TRBD1 as D (6 bases). Germline CDR1 LNHDA, CDR2 SQIVND (reference sequence). The CDR3 extends over 14 amino acids. V dropped 5 bases and J dropped 5 bases, with 14 bases sitting between them. This chain's CDR3 is CASSRQGFEDTQYF. The CDR3 DNA sequence: TGTGCCAGTAGTCGGCAGGGGTTCGAAGATACGCAGTATTTT.

This clone was seen only a few times. The chain joins TRBV19 to TRBJ2-7; 7 nucleotides agree with TRBD1. The CDR3 has 14 residues. V shed 7 bases and J 7 bases; nucleotides not matched to a gene: 13. Germline lookup yields CDR1 LNHDA and CDR2 SQIVND (reference sequence). Written as DNA, the CDR3 is TGTGCCAGTACCGCCAGAGACAGGGCAGGTGAGCAGTACTTC. Its translation: CASTARDRAGEQYF. Looking up the rest from reference TRBV19 and TRBJ2-7 gives the full variable domain: DGGITQSPKYLFRKEGQNVTLSCEQNLNHDAMYWYRQDPGQGLRLIYYSQIVNDFQKGDIAEGYSVSREKKESFPLTVTSAQKNPTAFYLCASTARDRAGEQYFGPGTRLTVT.

This chain uses TRBV7-6 with TRBJ2-5; TRBD2 agrees at 14 bases. CDR3 length: 18 residues. Germline V CDR1 and CDR2: SGHVS, FNYEAQ. The V segment lost 5 bases and the J segment 5 bases; nucleotides outside the gene matches: 13. The CDR3: CASSLRTSGGPLRETQYF. The CDR3, as DNA: TGTGCCAGCAGCCTGAGGACTAGCGGGGGGCCCCTGAGGGAGACCCAGTACTTC.

Note on this clone: The junction and the germline gene differ at one end; a read error may be behind it. The gene calls are TRBV27 and TRBJ2-2; D possibly corresponds to TRBD1 (6 bases). Per germline, CDR1 MNHEY and CDR2 SMNVEV (reference sequence). CDR3 length: 13 residues. CDR3 nucleotides: TGTGTCAGCAGTCGGCAGGGGTGGGGGGAGCTGTTTTTT. Protein: CVSSRQGWGELFF.

Remarks on this clone: Other DNA sequences within the sample encode an identical CDR3. The V gene is TRBV19, the J gene TRBJ2-7, with D perhaps TRBD2 (6 bases). Per germline, CDR1 LNHDA and CDR2 SQIVND (reference sequence). The V end was cut by 6 bases, the J end by 3 bases, with 9 bases between. CDR3 length equals 12 residues. CDR3 protein: CASSIGGYEQYF. Here the CDR3 DNA reads TGTGCCAGTAGCATCGGGGGCTACGAGCAGTACTTC. Full variable domain (rest looked up from reference TRBV19 and TRBJ2-7): DGGITQSPKYLFRKEGQNVTLSCEQNLNHDAMYWYRQDPGQGLRLIYYSQIVNDFQKGDIAEGYSVSREKKESFPLTVTSAQKNPTAFYLCASSIGGYEQYFGPGTRLTVT.

The genes are TRBV18 and TRBJ2-3, with 10 nucleotides matching TRBD2. The CDR3 covers 17 residues. Germline CDR1 KGHSH, CDR2 LQKENI. After removal of 2 bases from V and 4 bases from J, the junction contained 9 bases not matched to a gene. The CDR3: CASSPWASGSPSDTQYF. The CDR3, as DNA: TGTGCCAGCTCACCATGGGCTAGCGGGAGTCCGTCAGATACGCAGTATTTT.

V gene TRBV5-1 combines with J gene TRBJ2-3, with D uncertain. V lost 0 bases and J lost 1, with 6 bases in between. The CDR3 sequence is 14 residues long. Germline loops: CDR1 SGHRS, CDR2 YFSETQ. CDR3 region: CASSLAQGTDTQYF. The DNA for the CDR3 is TGCGCCAGCAGCTTGGCCCAGGGCACAGATACGCAGTATTTT.

The CDR3 bases are TGTGCCTGGGCCCCCCCAGGAGGGGCCACTGAAGCTTTCTTT. Translation: CAWAPPGGATEAFF. This chain links TRBV30 with TRBJ1-1, with D possibly matching TRBD1 (5 bases). Germline CDR1 and CDR2: GTSNPN and SVGIG (reference sequence). The CDR3 covers 14 residues. The V gene lost 5 bases and the J gene lost 4 bases, with 17 bases spanning the gap.

The chain recombines TRBV7-9 with TRBJ2-5, with 9 bases that match TRBD1. V lost 5 bases to trimming and J lost 1 base; unmatched junction nucleotides: 5. Germline CDR1 SEHNR, CDR2 FQNEAQ (reference sequence). This CDR3 region has 15 residues. The CDR3 is CASSLTGGAQETQYF. The CDR3 bases are TGTGCCAGCAGCCTGACAGGGGGTGCCCAAGAGACCCAGTACTTC.

This clone has only a few counts. The J gene is TRBJ1-2, the V gene TRBV7-6; the D gene is possibly TRBD1 (6 bases). The CDR3 sequence is 17 residues long. V gave up 5 bases and J gave up 5 bases, with 24 bases separating them. CDR1 SGHVS and CDR2 FNYEAQ come from the germline V gene. CDR3 coding DNA: TGTGCCAGCAGCCCAGGTCGCGCCGGGACACTGTCATATGGCTACACCTTC. This gives the protein CASSPGRAGTLSYGYTF. The full variable domain, in which reference TRBV7-6 and TRBJ1-2 provide the parts outside the CDR3, is GAGVSQSPRYKVTKRGQDVALRCDPISGHVSLYWYRQALGQGPEFLTYFNYEAQQDKSGLPNDRFSAERPEGSISTLTIQRTEQRDSAMYRCASSPGRAGTLSYGYTFGSGTRLTVV.

Concerning this clone: Other nucleotide sequences from this sample produce the same CDR3. The chain uses TRBV5-1 and TRBJ1-1; D is undetermined. Germline V lookup: CDR1 SGHRS, CDR2 YFSETQ. CDR3 size: 13 residues. V was pared by 0 bases and J by 2 bases, with 5 bases between. The chain's CDR3 is CASSLDRNTEAFF. The CDR3 nucleotides read TGCGCCAGCAGCTTGGACAGAAACACTGAAGCTTTCTTT.

The chain carries TRBV27 and TRBJ2-2; D gene ambiguous. This CDR3 contains 13 residues. Trimming pared 5 bases from V and 3 bases from J, leaving 7 bases between. CDR1 and CDR2 (germline): MNHEY, SMNVEV (reference sequence). Here the CDR3 DNA reads TGTGCCAGCAGTACTACTTACACCGGGGAGCTGTTTTTT. This gives the protein CASSTTYTGELFF.

This clone came up once. The chain employs TRBV4-1 and TRBJ1-5; D gene ambiguous. Between the trimmed V and J ends, which lost 0 bases and 9 bases, there was a span of 15 bases. Germline V gene data show CDR1 as MGHRA and CDR2 as YSYEKL. The CDR3 sequence is 15 residues long. CDR3 coding DNA: TGCGCCAGCAGCCAAGACGGTCGTGTTGGTAGGCCCCAGCATTTT. Its translation: CASSQDGRVGRPQHF.

The V and J genes are TRBV19 and TRBJ1-5; TRBD1 aligns across 7 bases. CDR1 is LNHDA, CDR2 SQIVND, per germline (reference sequence). J lost 3 bases, V lost 8 bases, and 7 bases had no gene match. The CDR3 contains 14 residues. The CDR3 DNA follows: TGTGCCAGTGGTGACAGGGCCAACAATCAGCCCCAGCATTTT. Protein: CASGDRANNQPQHF.